This TCR beta chain originates from a study of human T cells and chemical hapten exposure. Findings of the study overall: Donors' alopecia may make their immune response differ from healthy people's.

This clonotype was seen many times. Its antigen remains unknown. V lost 5 bases and J lost 6, with 19 bases in between. CDR3 length: 15 amino acids. The time point denotes: pre-sensitization, week 0. Treatment: therapeutic diphenylcyclopropenone sensitization with weekly scalp DPC. TCRdb recomputed calls from the RACE reads with MiXCR, one row per CDR3 protein. The profile shows more than 50,000 distinct CDR3 sequences, approximately 7% of them singletons. The J gene is TRBJ1-2, the V gene TRBV12-3 or TRBV12-4; D might be TRBD1 (6 bases). This material consisted of whole blood, taken in connection with sensitization to the hapten diphenylcyclopropenone (DPC). The sequence was obtained from a woman aged 25 to 39 with alopecia areata. Some clones in this sample may be carry-over from other donors' samples. For the CDR3, the DNA is TGTGCCAGCAGTCTGCGTGGCGCCGGGGGCGATGGCTACACCTTC. Translated, it gives CASSLRGAGGDGYTF.